These T cell receptor beta chains were read from a single sample in a study of blood T cell repertoires in COVID-19. TCRdb's copy holds only in-frame clones and misses some; the assay was immunoSEQ multiplex PCR. Of some 50,000 clones detected, roughly 88% appear once; the ten largest clones hold less than 4%. Sequenced input: peripheral blood. The receptors shown here come from a human donor in a cohort sampled during active COVID-19. The CDR3 runs from the conserved cysteine through the conserved F or W. Each record gives: clone size, J gene, V gene, D gene, CDR3 protein, CDR3 DNA. The D gene is left open where the match is weak. Expanded clones are given a class, and other clones once, few, many or no size at all.

NA,TRBJ2-7,TRBV11-2,NA,CASSLDPQGYEQYF,TGTGCCAGCAGCTTAGATCCCCAGGGCTACGAGCAGTACTTC
NA,TRBJ1-1,TRBV3-1/TRBV3-2,NA,CASSQGANTEAFF,TGTGCCAGCAGCCAAGGGGCGAACACTGAAGCTTTCTTT
NA,TRBJ1-1,TRBV7-2,NA,CASSLGVRRRGLNTEAFF,TGTGCCAGCAGCTTAGGGGTACGGCGAAGGGGCCTTAACACTGAAGCTTTCTTT
NA,TRBJ1-3,TRBV16,NA,CASSRGYNSGNTIYF,TGTGCCAGCAGCCGAGGCTACAACTCCGGAAACACCATATATTTT
NA,TRBJ2-5,TRBV30,NA,CAWRNPRTEKETQYF,TGTGCCTGGAGGAACCCTAGGACAGAGAAAGAGACCCAGTACTTC
NA,TRBJ1-1,TRBV2,TRBD1,CASSGNRGQSEAFF,TGTGCCAGCAGTGGCAACAGGGGGCAGTCTGAAGCTTTCTTT
once,TRBJ1-6,TRBV5-1,TRBD1,CASSLGPGQGNSPLHF,TGCGCCAGCAGCTTGGGACCGGGACAGGGGAATTCACCCCTCCACTTT
NA,TRBJ2-3,TRBV29-1,NA,CSVEEKWGYTQYF,TGCAGCGTTGAAGAAAAGTGGGGCTATACGCAGTATTTT
NA,TRBJ1-3,TRBV7-2,NA,CASSSLQGTARNTIYF,TGTGCCAGCAGCTCGCTCCAGGGGACGGCCAGGAACACCATATATTTT
once,TRBJ2-1,TRBV4-1,TRBD2,CASSQGSGRGSYNEQFF,TGCGCCAGCAGCCAAGGGTCCGGGAGGGGCTCCTACAATGAGCAGTTCTTC
NA,TRBJ1-6,TRBV7-9,TRBD1,CASSLDPRQGSPLHF,TGTGCCAGCAGCTTAGATCCGAGACAGGGGTCACCCCTCCACTTT
NA,TRBJ2-2,TRBV6-5,TRBD2,CASSTRTSGSGELFF,TGTGCCAGCAGTACCCGGACTAGCGGGTCCGGGGAGCTGTTTTTT
few,TRBJ1-6,TRBV5-1,TRBD1,CASSLAGTANSPLHF,TGCGCCAGCAGCTTGGCCGGGACAGCCAATTCACCCCTCCACTTT
NA,TRBJ2-3,TRBV7-2,TRBD2,CASSLSGGSPDTQYF,TGTGCCAGCAGCCTTAGCGGGGGGAGCCCAGATACGCAGTATTTT
NA,TRBJ2-3,TRBV4-1,TRBD2,CASSQEITSGTLTDTQYF,TGCGCCAGCAGCCAAGAGATCACTAGCGGGACTCTCACAGATACGCAGTATTTT
NA,TRBJ2-1,TRBV5-4,TRBD2,CASREGTYNEQFF,TGTGCCAGCCGGGAGGGAACCTACAATGAGCAGTTCTTC
NA,TRBJ2-6,TRBV19,NA,CASSIGTHGSGANVLTF,TGTGCCAGTAGTATCGGGACTCACGGGTCTGGGGCCAACGTCCTGACTTTC
NA,TRBJ2-3,TRBV2,NA,CASSARRQEDTQYF,TGTGCCAGCAGTGCCCGACGACAGGAAGATACGCAGTATTTT
NA,TRBJ2-1,TRBV6-1,TRBD2,CASSALLAGGGKEQFF,TGTGCCAGCAGTGCTTTACTAGCGGGAGGGGGAAAGGAGCAGTTCTTC
NA,TRBJ2-5,TRBV9,TRBD1,CASSALQGSSETQYF,TGTGCCAGCAGCGCGCTACAGGGGTCCAGTGAGACCCAGTACTTC
NA,TRBJ2-5,TRBV6-5,NA,CASSYGQGETQYF,TGTGCCAGCAGTTACGGGCAGGGCGAGACCCAGTACTTC
NA,TRBJ2-3,TRBV9,TRBD2,CASSTTMGLGTQQYF,TGTGCCAGCAGCACCACCATGGGACTAGGGACCCAGCAGTATTTT
NA,TRBJ2-5,TRBV11-2,NA,CASSRDRETQYF,TGTGCCAGCAGCAGAGACAGAGAGACCCAGTACTTC
NA,TRBJ1-1,TRBV6-5,NA,CASSPRGGDTEAFF,TGTGCCAGCAGTCCTCGGGGGGGAGACACTGAAGCTTTCTTT